This T cell receptor (beta chain) was captured by sequencing in a study of response to subunit inactivated influenza vaccine. Study-wide findings and caveats: Authors proposed each seasonal influenza vaccination draws in few new T cells.

TCRdb itself ran the RT-PCR reads through MiXCR, one entry per CDR3 protein. The table has 500,000 to 600,000 distinct CDR3 sequences, 12% seen once. The CDR3 has 13 residues. Germline values: CDR1 SGHRS, CDR2 YFSETQ. The V gene end was trimmed by 5 bases and the J gene end by 4 bases; junction bases not matched to a gene: 2. Many counts were recorded for this clonotype. Its antigen remains unknown. The sample was PBMCs from blood, taken on the day of vaccination. The rearrangement uses TRBV5-1 and TRBJ2-5; 10 positions match TRBD2. This clonotype originated in a man aged 45-60 years who received an inactivated influenza vaccine. CDR3 nucleotides: TGCGCCAGCAGAATAGCGGGGGGAGAGACCCAGTACTTC. This encodes CASRIAGGETQYF.